This passage covers 8 T cell receptor beta chains from one sample sequenced in a study of cytomegalovirus exposure and HLA in healthy donors. Primers included in the PCR were 60 Vbeta and 13 Jbeta primers. TCRdb's copy holds only in-frame clones and misses some; the assay was immunoSEQ multiplex PCR. This sample carries around 100,000 clones, around 81% of them seen once, and the ten largest clones take more than 3%. The material sequenced was PBMCs. Receptors were obtained from a female donor in good health and CMV-seropositive.

The genes are TRBV18 and TRBJ1-3; D is unclear. CDR1 KGHSH and CDR2 LQKENI come from the germline V gene. Trimming pared 3 bases from V and 3 bases from J, leaving 6 bases between. The length of the CDR3 is 13 residues. CDR3 sequence (DNA): TGTGCCAGCTCACCGAGTAATGGAAACACCATATATTTT. Protein product: CASSPSNGNTIYF. Variable domain in full (rest from reference TRBV18 and TRBJ1-3): NAGVMQNPRHLVRRRGQEARLRCSPMKGHSHVYWYRQLPEEGLKFMVYLQKENIIDESGMPKERFSAEFPKEGPSILRIQQVVRGDSAAYFCASSPSNGNTIYFGEGSWLTVV.

The V gene is TRBV6-6, the J gene TRBJ1-1, with D perhaps matching TRBD1 (6 bases). The CDR3 sequence is 14 residues long. The ends were cut back, 0 bases at V and 3 bases at J, with 8 bases in the middle. CDR1 is MNHNY, CDR2 SVGAGI, per germline (reference sequence). Written as DNA, the CDR3 is TGTGCCAGCAGTTACTCGGCAGGGGACACTGAAGCTTTCTTT. Translation: CASSYSAGDTEAFF.

The rearrangement links TRBV11-2 to TRBJ1-2, with D tentatively TRBD1 (6 bases). The CDR3 totals 15 residues. Per germline, CDR1 SGHAT and CDR2 FQNNGV. Trimming stripped 5 bases from V and 1 base from J, with 14 bases between. CDR3 in amino acids: CASSPQPGDNYGYTF. CDR3 bases: TGTGCCAGCAGCCCACAGCCAGGGGATAACTATGGCTACACCTTC.

The gene calls are TRBV5-1 and TRBJ2-3; 8 bases are a match to TRBD1. This CDR3 comprises 15 residues. Trimming at V came to 0 bases and at J to 6 bases, leaving 6 bases not matched to a gene. The V gene's germline CDR1 is SGHRS and CDR2 YFSETQ. CDR3 nucleotides: TGCGCCAGCAGCTTGGTCGGCAGGGGGCCGGATACGCAGTATTTT. Protein sequence: CASSLVGRGPDTQYF.

The chain joins TRBV29-1 to TRBJ2-3; 9 nucleotides line up with TRBD2. The CDR3 consists of 14 residues. Losses at the gene ends were 6 bases for V and 2 bases for J; bases not matched to a gene: 6. The germline CDR1 and CDR2 sequences are SQVTM and ANQGSEA. The CDR3 DNA is TGCAGCGTCGGACTAGCGACATTCACAGATACGCAGTATTTT. It codes for CSVGLATFTDTQYF.

A note on this clone: One end of the junction is discordant with germline, which a read error may explain. V and J are TRBV5-6 and TRBJ1-2; D is possibly TRBD1 (6 bases). Germline CDR1 and CDR2: SGHDT and YYEEEE. This CDR3 is 15 amino acids long. The CDR3 protein is CASSQGTGRNYGYPF. The CDR3 DNA sequence: TGTGCCAGCAGCCAAGGAACAGGGAGAAACTATGGCTACCCCTTC.

This clone was seen a handful of times. The rearrangement joins TRBV27 to TRBJ2-2; 8 positions agree with TRBD2. Trimming took 3 bases from V and 4 from J; bases not matched to a gene: 7. Germline V lookup: CDR1 MNHEY, CDR2 SMNVEV (reference sequence). This CDR3 comprises 16 residues. For the CDR3, the DNA is TGTGCCAGCAGTTTTCAAGCGGGAGATCGCACCGGGGAGCTGTTTTTT. Protein: CASSFQAGDRTGELFF.

J is TRBJ2-4 and V is TRBV28; tentative D call: TRBD1 (6 bases). The CDR3 contains 13 residues. V gave up 8 bases and J gave up 0 bases, with 8 bases separating them. The V gene's germline CDR1 is MDHEN and CDR2 SYDVKM. CDR3 sequence reads: CASGTQAKNIQYF. CDR3 nucleotide sequence: TGTGCCAGCGGGACACAAGCCAAAAACATTCAGTACTTC. Supplemented by reference TRBV28 and TRBJ2-4, the full variable domain reads DVKVTQSSRYLVKRTGEKVFLECVQDMDHENMFWYRQDPGLGLRLIYFSYDVKMKEKGDIPEGYSVSREKKERFSLILESASTNQTSMYLCASGTQAKNIQYFGAGTRLSVL.